This T cell receptor (beta chain) was observed in a study of spatial heterogeneity in lung cancer. General study findings and limits: Expanded tumor TCRs that were ubiquitous appeared in blood more at resection than follow-up.

As for this clonotype: Its antigen is not known.

TCRdb passed the 5' RACE reads through MiXCR, listing each CDR3 protein once. The sample holds 60,000 to 75,000 distinct CDR3 sequences, 6.3% seen once. Indicated time point: sample taken at primary tumor resection. Donors were around 70 untreated early-stage non-small cell lung cancer patients. Whole RNA was taken from tumor, nontumor lung or frozen PBMC; it was then sequenced unsorted. CDR3 size: 15 residues. Germline CDR1 is SGHRS and CDR2 is YFSETQ. The V end was cut by 0 bases, the J end by 0 bases, with 9 bases between. Specimen: PBMCs, collected at surgery. This rearrangement joins TRBV5-1 to TRBJ1-2; D is unclear. The receptor was isolated from a female donor with early-stage non-small cell lung cancer. Here the CDR3 DNA reads TGCGCCAGCAGCTTGGCGGACGGTGCTAACTATGGCTACACCTTC. Its translation is CASSLADGANYGYTF.